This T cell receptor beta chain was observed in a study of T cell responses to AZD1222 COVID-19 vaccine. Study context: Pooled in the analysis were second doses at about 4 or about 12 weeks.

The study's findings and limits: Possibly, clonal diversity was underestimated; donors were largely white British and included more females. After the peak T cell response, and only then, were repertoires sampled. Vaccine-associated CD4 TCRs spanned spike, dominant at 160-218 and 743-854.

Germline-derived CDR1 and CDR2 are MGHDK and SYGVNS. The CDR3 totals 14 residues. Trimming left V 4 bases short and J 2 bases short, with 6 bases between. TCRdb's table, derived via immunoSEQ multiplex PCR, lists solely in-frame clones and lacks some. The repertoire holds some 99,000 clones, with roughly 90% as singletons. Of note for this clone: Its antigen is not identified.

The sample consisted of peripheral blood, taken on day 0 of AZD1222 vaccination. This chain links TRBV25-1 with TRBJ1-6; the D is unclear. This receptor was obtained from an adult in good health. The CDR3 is CASSADPYNSPLHF. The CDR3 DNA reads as TGTGCCAGCAGTGCGGACCCCTATAATTCACCCCTCCACTTT.